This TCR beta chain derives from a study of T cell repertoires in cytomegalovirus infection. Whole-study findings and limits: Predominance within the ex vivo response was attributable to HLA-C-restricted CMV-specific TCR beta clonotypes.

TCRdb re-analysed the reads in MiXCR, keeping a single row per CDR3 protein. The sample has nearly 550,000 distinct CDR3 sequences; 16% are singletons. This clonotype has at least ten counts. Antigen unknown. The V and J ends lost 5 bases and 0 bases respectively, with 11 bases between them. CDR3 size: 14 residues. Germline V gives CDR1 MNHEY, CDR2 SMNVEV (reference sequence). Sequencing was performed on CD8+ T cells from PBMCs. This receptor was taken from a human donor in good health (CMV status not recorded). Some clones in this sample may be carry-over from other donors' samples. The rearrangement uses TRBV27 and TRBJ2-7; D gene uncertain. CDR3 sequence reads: CASSAGRGSYEQYF. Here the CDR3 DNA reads TGTGCCAGCAGTGCAGGTCGAGGCTCCTACGAGCAGTACTTC.